The present entry profiles one T cell receptor (beta chain) with its context. The target antigen is unknown. A single heparinised draw of around 0.11 L on average was taken per donor. The sequenced template was cDNA made from the entire isolated RNA. For naive, central memory and regulatory T cell samples, reads averaged around 3.5 million. Repertoires were generated with immunoSEQ multiplex PCR, while TCRdb's copy carries only in-frame clones and drops some. The table includes about 360,000 clones, 10% to 15% detected once. This record belongs to a study of beta chain features in type 1 diabetes. Broader study findings: Patients and controls would share equally any PCR tilt toward shorter templates. VDJ junctions sequenced from type 1 diabetes patients showed fewer insertions and more deletions.

CDR3 length: 15 amino acids. V was clipped by 5 bases and J by 1 base; unmatched bases: 7. Germline V gives CDR1 GTSNPN, CDR2 SVGIG (reference sequence). The clonotype originates from a man between 18 and 29 years old in good health. The specimen sequenced was naive CD4+ T cells from blood. The gene calls are TRBV30 and TRBJ2-7; TRBD1 agrees at 11 bases. The CDR3, as DNA: TGTGCCTGGGGTCCGGGACAGGGGGTTTCCTACGAGCAGTACTTC. It is translated as CAWGPGQGVSYEQYF.